This entry features one T cell receptor (beta chain) sequence. CD8 cells regarded as naive lacked CD45RO, were positively chosen for CCR7, and omitted terminally differentiated effector memory CD45RA+ cells. The data are from a study of shared clonotypes between healthy human individuals. CDR1 and CDR2 from the germline V gene are SGHNT and YYREEE (reference sequence). V lost 0 bases and J 1 base, leaving 10 bases between the germline ends. The CDR3 spans 16 residues. The data were produced by immunoSEQ multiplex PCR, yet TCRdb's version contains in-frame clones alone and is incomplete. The data show roughly 2 million clones, around 96% seen once.

The genes are TRBV5-4 and TRBJ2-2, with a weak D call TRBD2 (5 bases). The clonotype was recovered from a man aged 18 to 30 in good health. Source material: naive CD8+ T cells sorted from blood. CDR3 protein: CASSLAGMGNTGELFF. The CDR3 DNA follows: TGTGCCAGCAGCTTGGCCGGGATGGGGAACACCGGGGAGCTGTTTTTT.